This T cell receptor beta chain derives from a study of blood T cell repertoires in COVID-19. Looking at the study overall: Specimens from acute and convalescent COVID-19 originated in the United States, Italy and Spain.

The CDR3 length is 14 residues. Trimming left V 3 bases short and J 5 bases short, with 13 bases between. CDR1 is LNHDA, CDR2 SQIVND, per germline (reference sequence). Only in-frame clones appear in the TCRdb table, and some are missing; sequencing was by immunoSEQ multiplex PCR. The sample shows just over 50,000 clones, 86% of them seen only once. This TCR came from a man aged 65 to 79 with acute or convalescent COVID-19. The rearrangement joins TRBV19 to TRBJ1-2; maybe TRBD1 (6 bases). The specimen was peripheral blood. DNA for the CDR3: TGTGCCAGTAGTATCGAGGGGGTCAGGTATGGCTACACCTTC. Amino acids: CASSIEGVRYGYTF.